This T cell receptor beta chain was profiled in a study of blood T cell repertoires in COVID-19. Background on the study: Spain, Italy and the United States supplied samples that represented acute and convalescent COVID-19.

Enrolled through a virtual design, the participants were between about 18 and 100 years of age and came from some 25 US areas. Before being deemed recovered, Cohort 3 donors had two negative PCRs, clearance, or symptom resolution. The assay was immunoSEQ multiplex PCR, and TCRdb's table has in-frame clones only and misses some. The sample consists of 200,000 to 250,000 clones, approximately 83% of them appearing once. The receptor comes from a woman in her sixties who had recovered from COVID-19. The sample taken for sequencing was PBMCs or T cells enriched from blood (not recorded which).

CDR3 bases: TGTGCCAGCAGCGTAGAGGGGTTAGCCAAAAACATTCAGTACTTC. Residues: CASSVEGLAKNIQYF. This chain joins TRBV9 and TRBJ2-4; D is perhaps TRBD1 (5 bases). Germline assignment: CDR1 SGDLS and CDR2 YYNGEE. This CDR3 contains 15 residues. V lost 0 bases, J lost 0 bases, and 7 bases lay in between.